The table lists the clone carrying this TCR beta chain with a count of one. No antigen is known for it. From RNA, the CDR3 regions of TCR beta chains were amplified and sequenced. The first round was an RT-PCR with HTBI primers, and the second round was a multiplex PCR. TCRdb passed the multiplex PCR reads through MiXCR, listing each CDR3 protein once. Of 400,000 to 450,000 distinct CDR3 sequences in the sample, around a fifth are singletons; the top ten hold roughly 3%. The record originates from a study of Graves' ophthalmopathy and Graves' hyperthyroidism. The J segment lost 3 bases and the V segment lost 4 bases, leaving 9 bases of the junction unmatched. The CDR3 contains 15 residues. The germline gives CDR1 SGHAT, CDR2 FQNNGV. Other autoimmune diseases, uncontrolled infections, pregnancy or lactation ruled patients out of participation. The study, taken as a whole, reports: The study's model predicted ophthalmopathy progression at about 71% sensitivity and 72% to 85% specificity. Most expanded clonotypes from thyroid (those above 0.001 frequency) were also found in blood.

The chain joins TRBV11-2 to TRBJ2-7, with TRBD1 identical over 7 bases. This clonotype was sampled from a woman between 18 and 29 years old with stable Graves' hyperthyroidism. Sequencing was carried out using peripheral blood. This CDR3 reads CASSSVDRSVYEQYF. CDR3 bases: TGTGCCAGCAGCTCTGTGGACAGGTCGGTCTACGAGCAGTACTTC. Variable domain in full (rest from reference TRBV11-2 and TRBJ2-7): EAGVAQSPRYKIIEKRQSVAFWCNPISGHATLYWYQQILGQGPKLLIQFQNNGVVDDSQLPKDRFSAERLKGVDSTLKIQPAKLEDSAVYLCASSSVDRSVYEQYFGPGTRLTVT.